This passage covers 19 T cell receptor beta chains from one sample sequenced in a study of blood T cell repertoires in COVID-19. Generated by immunoSEQ multiplex PCR, the TCRdb table keeps only in-frame clones and is missing some. Here the sample spans 60,000 to 65,000 clones, around 90% being singletons. Sequenced: peripheral blood. The receptors were gathered from a man aged 50-60 years with active COVID-19.

This chain joins TRBV5-1 and TRBJ2-3; 15 bases map to TRBD2. The CDR3 totals 19 residues. Germline CDR1 SGHRS, CDR2 YFSETQ. V lost 3 bases, J lost 2 bases, and 10 bases stayed unmatched. CDR3 in DNA: TGCGCCAGCAGCTCGAAAAGGACTAGCGGGGGGGACTTCACAGATACGCAGTATTTT. It codes for CASSSKRTSGGDFTDTQYF.

This sequence joins TRBV29-1 and TRBJ2-6, with 7 bases aligning to TRBD1. With 4 bases clipped from V and 4 bases from J, the junction kept 4 bases outside the gene matches. This CDR3 has 14 residues. In germline, CDR1 is SQVTM, CDR2 ANQGSEA. The chain's CDR3 is CSVGQGGGANVLTF. The CDR3 bases are TGCAGCGTTGGACAGGGCGGAGGGGCCAACGTCCTGACTTTC.

The rearrangement joins TRBV6-2 or TRBV6-3 to TRBJ2-1, with TRBD1 as a possible D gene (6 bases). CDR1 is MNHEY and CDR2 is SVGEGT in the germline V gene. The V end lost 5 bases, the J end lost 12 bases, and 17 bases lay between the germline ends. The CDR3 loop spans 13 amino acids. The DNA of the CDR3 is TGTGCCAGCAGTCATGGCTTACAGGGCGGGCAGTTCTTC. It specifies CASSHGLQGGQFF.

This sequence joins TRBV19 and TRBJ2-7; perhaps TRBD1 as D (6 bases). V was pared by 5 bases and J by 4 bases, with 9 bases between. This CDR3 has 12 residues. Germline lookup yields CDR1 LNHDA and CDR2 SQIVND (reference sequence). CDR3 loop: CASSSDRYEQYF. In nucleotides, the CDR3 is TGTGCCAGTAGTTCGGACAGATACGAGCAGTACTTC. The full variable domain, rest sourced from reference TRBV19 and TRBJ2-7, is DGGITQSPKYLFRKEGQNVTLSCEQNLNHDAMYWYRQDPGQGLRLIYYSQIVNDFQKGDIAEGYSVSREKKESFPLTVTSAQKNPTAFYLCASSSDRYEQYFGPGTRLTVT.

This sequence joins TRBV7-2 and TRBJ2-3, with no clear D. There are 11 residues in the CDR3. V lost 3 bases to trimming and J lost 4 bases, with 2 bases between them. Per the germline V gene, CDR1 is SGHTA and CDR2 is FQGNSA. CDR3 bases: TGTGCCAGCAGCTTCGCAGATACGCAGTATTTT. It specifies CASSFADTQYF.

This rearrangement joins TRBV29-1 to TRBJ2-5; TRBD2 aligns across 8 bases. Germline CDR1 reads SQVTM; CDR2 reads ANQGSEA. Trimming cost V 4 bases and J 5 bases; bases outside gene matches: 15. This CDR3 region has 16 residues. In nucleotides, the CDR3 is TGCAGCGTTGTCCTCTTGGGCGGGGGGCGCGGTGAGACCCAGTACTTC. Its protein is CSVVLLGGGRGETQYF.

The rearrangement uses TRBV5-4 and TRBJ2-1; 8 bases map to TRBD2. The CDR3 sequence is 14 residues long. The junction had 7 bases not matched to a gene; V was cut back by 4 bases and J by 7 bases. CDR1 and CDR2 (germline): SGHNT, YYREEE (reference sequence). The CDR3 bases are TGTGCCAGCAGCCGGGGGGGCTTTTTGAATGAGCAGTTCTTC. Amino acid sequence: CASSRGGFLNEQFF.

The gene calls are TRBV2 and TRBJ2-7, with TRBD1 matching over 8 bases. The CDR3 runs 11 residues. J was trimmed by 6 bases and V by 8 bases; bases with no gene match: 3. Germline V gives CDR1 SNHLY, CDR2 FYNNEI. The CDR3 nucleotides read TGTGCCAGCCGACAGGGGTCCGAGCAGTACTTC. Protein sequence: CASRQGSEQYF.

The genes are TRBV10-3 and TRBJ1-1, with D hard to call. CDR3 length: 12 residues. V lost 6 bases, J lost 1 base, and 6 bases lay in between. Germline V gene lookup returns CDR1 ENHRY and CDR2 SYGVKD. This CDR3 reads CAIRAKNTEAFF. The CDR3 DNA reads TGTGCCATCAGAGCAAAGAACACTGAAGCTTTCTTT.

The table lists this clone with a few counts. The V call is TRBV9, the J call TRBJ1-3; no definite D call. CDR3 length equals 16 residues. V gave up 4 bases and J gave up 1 base, with 15 bases separating them. The germline CDR1 and CDR2 sequences are SGDLS and YYNGEE. CDR3 sequence: CASSPRGLVSGNTIYF. In DNA, the CDR3 is TGTGCCAGCAGCCCCCGAGGGCTGGTTTCTGGAAACACCATATATTTT.

V is TRBV2 and J is TRBJ2-1, with a possible D match to TRBD2 (6 bases). The CDR3 contains 15 residues. The germline CDR1 and CDR2 sequences are SNHLY and FYNNEI. The V gene lost 6 bases and the J gene lost 2 bases, with 14 bases spanning the gap. CDR3 bases: TGTGCCAGCAGGCCGGGACTCATAACCTACAATGAGCAGTTCTTC. This gives the protein CASRPGLITYNEQFF.

In DNA, the CDR3 is TGTGCCAGTAAAAGTAGCGGGGGATACCAAGAGACCCAGTACTTC. Amino acids: CASKSSGGYQETQYF. The V call is TRBV6-5, the J call TRBJ2-5, with 9 bases that match TRBD2. V dropped 9 bases and J dropped 0; count of bases not matched to a gene: 8. The CDR3 sequence is 15 residues long. Germline CDR1 and CDR2: MNHEY and SVGAGI.

This chain links TRBV19 with TRBJ2-1; 15 bases fit TRBD2. This CDR3 has 21 amino acids. The ends lost 5 bases at V and 1 base at J; junction bases unmatched: 15. Germline V gene lookup returns CDR1 LNHDA and CDR2 SQIVND (reference sequence). In DNA form, the CDR3 reads TGTGCCAGTAGTTTTCCACTCGGACTAGCGGGGGGGCCCGCTTCCTACAATGAGCAGTTCTTC. Translated, it gives CASSFPLGLAGGPASYNEQFF. Filled out from reference TRBV19 and TRBJ2-1, the complete variable domain reads DGGITQSPKYLFRKEGQNVTLSCEQNLNHDAMYWYRQDPGQGLRLIYYSQIVNDFQKGDIAEGYSVSREKKESFPLTVTSAQKNPTAFYLCASSFPLGLAGGPASYNEQFFGPGTRLTVL.

V usage is TRBV27 and J usage is TRBJ1-4, with 9 positions matching TRBD1. The CDR3 spans 16 residues. V was pared by 6 bases and J by 3 bases, with 8 bases of the junction left unmatched. Germline CDR1 MNHEY, CDR2 SMNVEV (reference sequence). The CDR3 reads CASRTFGTGSNEKLFF. CDR3 bases: TGTGCCAGCAGAACCTTCGGGACAGGGTCTAATGAAAAACTGTTTTTT. Full variable domain (missing parts from reference TRBV27 and TRBJ1-4): EAQVTQNPRYLITVTGKKLTVTCSQNMNHEYMSWYRQDPGLGLRQIYYSMNVEVTDKGDVPEGYKVSRKEKRNFPLILESPSPNQTSLYFCASRTFGTGSNEKLFFGSGTQLSVL.

V and J are TRBV7-9 and TRBJ1-5; 8 bases align to TRBD1. Looked up from germline, CDR1 is SEHNR and CDR2 is FQNEAQ (reference sequence). Germline trimming cut 7 bases from V and 1 base from J; bases unmatched to any gene: 12. The CDR3 runs to 17 residues. The CDR3 spells CASNKATGEGSNQPQHF. The CDR3 DNA reads TGTGCCAGCAACAAAGCGACAGGGGAAGGGAGCAATCAGCCCCAGCATTTT.

The rearrangement uses TRBV2 and TRBJ2-7, with 13 nucleotides matching TRBD2. Trimming removed 7 bases from V and 7 bases from J; junction bases left unmatched: 19. There are 18 residues in the CDR3. Per germline, CDR1 SNHLY and CDR2 FYNNEI. The CDR3 sequence: CASTVPGAGTSGVREQYF. CDR3 sequence (DNA): TGTGCCAGCACCGTTCCCGGGGCCGGGACTAGCGGGGTTCGTGAGCAGTACTTC.

Concerning this clone itself: Other DNA sequences in this sample translate to the same CDR3. The J gene is TRBJ1-2, the V gene TRBV29-1; no clear D. Germline V gene lookup returns CDR1 SQVTM and CDR2 ANQGSEA. The CDR3 is made up of 11 amino acids. V was cut by 3 bases and J by 4 bases, with 6 bases left in between. Here the CDR3 reads CSVERGYGYTF. CDR3 in DNA: TGCAGCGTTGAGCGGGGCTATGGCTACACCTTC.

V is TRBV11-3 and J is TRBJ1-1, with a tentative D call TRBD1 (6 bases). This CDR3 is 13 amino acids long. Germline CDR1 reads SGHNT; CDR2 reads YENEEA. Trimming removed 6 bases from V and 2 bases from J, with 10 bases in between. CDR3: CASSTQGNTEAFF. CDR3 in DNA: TGTGCCAGCAGTACACAGGGTAACACTGAAGCTTTCTTT.

The gene calls are TRBV9 and TRBJ2-2; 9 nucleotides agree with TRBD1. CDR1 is SGDLS, CDR2 YYNGEE, per germline. Trimming took 5 bases from V and 1 from J; bases not matched to a gene: 3. The CDR3 is made up of 15 amino acids. CDR3 DNA sequence: TGTGCCAGCAGTCCGGGACAGGGGAACACCGGGGAGCTGTTTTTT. Protein: CASSPGQGNTGELFF. Variable domain in full (rest from reference TRBV9 and TRBJ2-2): DSGVTQTPKHLITATGQRVTLRCSPRSGDLSVYWYQQSLDQGLQFLIQYYNGEERAKGNILERFSAQQFPDLHSELNLSSLELGDSALYFCASSPGQGNTGELFFGEGSRLTVL.